This is a list of T cell receptor beta chains from one sample in a study of OX40 agonist ivuxolimab in advanced cancers. TCRdb keeps only in-frame clones here, not all; method: immunoSEQ multiplex PCR. The top ten hold approximately 15% of the sample, which has roughly 72,000 clones, about 93% seen once. This material consisted of CD4+ or CD8+ T cells sorted from blood, taken in a trial of the OX40 agonist ivuxolimab. The receptors here all came from an adult with an advanced solid tumor such as melanoma, head and neck, liver or kidney cancer. CDR3s include the opening cysteine and the closing phenylalanine or tryptophan. The D gene is left open where the match is weak. Only part of the rows carry a size: once, few, many, or a class if the clone is expanded.

abundance	d_gene	v_gene	len	j_gene	CDR3aa	CDR3nt
once	.	TRBV5-5	14	TRBJ1-4	CASSFQETNEKLFF	TGTGCCAGCAGCTTCCAGGAGACTAATGAAAAACTGTTTTTT
.	.	TRBV19	15	TRBJ1-5	CASSNQGYSNQPQHF	TGTGCCAGTAGTAATCAGGGTTATAGCAATCAGCCCCAGCATTTT
.	.	TRBV7-3	14	TRBJ2-5	CASSLPGAGETQYF	TGTGCCAGCAGCTTACCAGGGGCAGGGGAGACCCAGTACTTC
.	TRBD2	TRBV19	15	TRBJ2-1	CASSMELAGDNEQFF	TGTGCCAGTAGTATGGAACTAGCGGGAGACAATGAGCAGTTCTTC
.	.	TRBV27	13	TRBJ2-7	CASRWGHLHEQYF	TGTGCCAGCCGCTGGGGACACCTCCACGAGCAGTACTTC
once	TRBD1	TRBV2	17	TRBJ2-7	CASSGVTAGQGLYEQYF	TGTGCCAGCAGTGGGGTTACCGCGGGACAGGGGCTCTACGAGCAGTACTTC
.	TRBD1	TRBV27	15	TRBJ1-4	CASSSPGQGNEKLFF	TGTGCCAGCAGTTCCCCGGGACAGGGTAATGAAAAACTGTTTTTT
once	TRBD2	TRBV7-6	14	TRBJ2-7	CASSLGEGSYEQYF	TGTGCCAGCAGCTTAGGGGAGGGCTCCTACGAGCAGTACTTC
.	.	TRBV19	14	TRBJ2-7	CASSIGGASYEQYF	TGTGCCAGTAGTATAGGAGGGGCATCCTACGAGCAGTACTTC
.	.	TRBV27	13	TRBJ2-1	CASTPGPAGEQFF	TGTGCCAGCACCCCGGGACCGGCTGGAGAGCAGTTCTTC
.	TRBD2	TRBV13	18	TRBJ2-2	CASSSPIAGASNTGELFF	TGTGCCAGCAGCTCCCCCATAGCGGGGGCCTCGAACACCGGGGAGCTGTTTTTT
.	.	TRBV27	15	TRBJ1-1	CASSLGAGARTEAFF	TGTGCCAGCAGTTTGGGGGCCGGGGCGCGGACTGAAGCTTTCTTT
.	.	TRBV4-3	17	TRBJ1-3	CASSQDSTGATGNTIYF	TGCGCCAGCAGCCAAGATTCCACGGGGGCAACGGGAAACACCATATATTTT
.	.	TRBV7-6	13	TRBJ1-5	CASSLERSQPQHF	TGTGCCAGCAGCTTAGAGAGGAGTCAGCCCCAGCATTTT
.	.	TRBV27	15	TRBJ1-2	CASSFGLGSPYGYTF	TGTGCCAGCAGTTTTGGGCTGGGGTCCCCCTATGGCTACACCTTC
.	.	TRBV11-2	19	TRBJ1-2	CASSPHPGAESRANYGYTF	TGTGCCAGCAGCCCACATCCGGGGGCAGAGTCCAGAGCTAACTATGGCTACACCTTC